This T cell receptor (beta chain) was recovered during a study of response to subunit inactivated influenza vaccine. Via MiXCR, TCRdb re-called the RT-PCR reads, giving one row per CDR3 protein. This repertoire shows about 700,000 distinct CDR3 sequences, 15% to 17% found once; its top ten account for around 10%. This CDR3 is built from 15 residues. Losses at the gene ends were 6 bases for V and 4 bases for J; bases not matched to a gene: 9. The V gene's germline CDR1 is MNHNS and CDR2 SASEGT. To note about this clonotype: Its specificity is not known.

Study-wide points: The authors suggested that every seasonal influenza vaccination recruits few new T cells.

Sequences were derived from PBMCs from blood, sampled about 13 days after vaccination. The chain employs TRBV6-1 and TRBJ1-3; 7 bases are a match to TRBD1. The source of this sequence is a man aged 50-60 years who received an inactivated influenza vaccine. In nucleotides, the CDR3 is TGTGCCAGCAGAAGACCCGGGACAGCGGGAAACACCATATATTTT. Translating it yields CASRRPGTAGNTIYF.